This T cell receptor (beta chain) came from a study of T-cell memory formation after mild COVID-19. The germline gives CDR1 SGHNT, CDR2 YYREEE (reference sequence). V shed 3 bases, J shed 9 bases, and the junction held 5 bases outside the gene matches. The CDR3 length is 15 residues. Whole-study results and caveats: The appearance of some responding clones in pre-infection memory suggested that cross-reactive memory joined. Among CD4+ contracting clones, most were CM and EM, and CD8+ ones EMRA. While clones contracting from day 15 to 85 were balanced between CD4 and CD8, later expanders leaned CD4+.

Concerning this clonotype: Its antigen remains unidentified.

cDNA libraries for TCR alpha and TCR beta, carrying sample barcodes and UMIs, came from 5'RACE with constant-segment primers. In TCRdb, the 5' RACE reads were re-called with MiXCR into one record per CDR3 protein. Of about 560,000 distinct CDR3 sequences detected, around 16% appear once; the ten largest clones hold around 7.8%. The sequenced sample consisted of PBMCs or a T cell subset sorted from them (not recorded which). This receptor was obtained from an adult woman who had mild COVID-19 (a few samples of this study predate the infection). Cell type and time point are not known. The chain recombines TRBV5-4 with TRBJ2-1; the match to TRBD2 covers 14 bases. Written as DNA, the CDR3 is TGTGCCAGCAGCTCTGGACTAGCGGGAGGCCCTGAGCAGTTCTTC. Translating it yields CASSSGLAGGPEQFF.